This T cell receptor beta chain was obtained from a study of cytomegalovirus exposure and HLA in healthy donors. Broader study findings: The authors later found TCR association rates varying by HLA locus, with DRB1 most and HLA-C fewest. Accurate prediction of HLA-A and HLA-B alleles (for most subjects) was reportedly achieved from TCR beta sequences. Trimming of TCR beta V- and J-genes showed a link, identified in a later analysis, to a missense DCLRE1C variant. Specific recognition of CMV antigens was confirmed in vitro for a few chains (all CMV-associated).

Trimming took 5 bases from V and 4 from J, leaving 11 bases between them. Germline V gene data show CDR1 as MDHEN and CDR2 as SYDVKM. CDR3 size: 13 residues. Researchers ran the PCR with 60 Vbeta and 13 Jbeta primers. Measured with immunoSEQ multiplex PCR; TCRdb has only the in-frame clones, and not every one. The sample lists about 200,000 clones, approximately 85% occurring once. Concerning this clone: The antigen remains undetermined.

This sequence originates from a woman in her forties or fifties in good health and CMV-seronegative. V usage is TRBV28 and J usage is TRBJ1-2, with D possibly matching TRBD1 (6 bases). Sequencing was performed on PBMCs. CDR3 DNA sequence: TGTGCCAGCAGTCCCACAGGGACCTATGGCTACACCTTC. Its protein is CASSPTGTYGYTF.